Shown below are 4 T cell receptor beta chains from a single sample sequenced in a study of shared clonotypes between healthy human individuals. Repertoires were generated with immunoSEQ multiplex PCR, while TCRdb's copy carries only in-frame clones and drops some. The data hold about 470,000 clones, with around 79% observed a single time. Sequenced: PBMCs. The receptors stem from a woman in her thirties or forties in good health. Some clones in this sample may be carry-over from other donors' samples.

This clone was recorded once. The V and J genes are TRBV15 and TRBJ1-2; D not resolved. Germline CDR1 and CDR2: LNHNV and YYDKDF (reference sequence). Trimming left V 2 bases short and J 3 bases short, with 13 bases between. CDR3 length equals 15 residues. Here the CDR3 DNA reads TGTGCCACCAGCAGAAACACTGGGGTTCACTATGGCTACACCTTC. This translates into CATSRNTGVHYGYTF. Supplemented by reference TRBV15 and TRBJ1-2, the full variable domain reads DAMVIQNPRYQVTQFGKPVTLSCSQTLNHNVMYWYQQKSSQAPKLLFHYYDKDFNNEADTPDNFQSRRPNTSFCFLDIRSPGLGDTAMYLCATSRNTGVHYGYTFGSGTRLTVV.

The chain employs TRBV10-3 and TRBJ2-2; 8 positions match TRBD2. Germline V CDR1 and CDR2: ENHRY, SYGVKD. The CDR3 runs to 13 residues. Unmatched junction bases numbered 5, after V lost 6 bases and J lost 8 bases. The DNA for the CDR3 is TGTGCCATCAGCGTAAAGCGGGAGGGGGAGCTGTTTTTT. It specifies CAISVKREGELFF.

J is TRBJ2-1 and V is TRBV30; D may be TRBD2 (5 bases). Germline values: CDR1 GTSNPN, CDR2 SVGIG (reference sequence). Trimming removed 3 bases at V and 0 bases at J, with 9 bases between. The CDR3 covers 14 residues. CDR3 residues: CAWRTGSSYNEQFF. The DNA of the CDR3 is TGTGCCTGGAGGACGGGGAGCTCCTACAATGAGCAGTTCTTC.

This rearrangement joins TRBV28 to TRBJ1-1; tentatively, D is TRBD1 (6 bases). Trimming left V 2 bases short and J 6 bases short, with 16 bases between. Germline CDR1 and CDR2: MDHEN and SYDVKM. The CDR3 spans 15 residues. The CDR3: CASSLRGLPPPEAFF. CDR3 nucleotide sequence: TGTGCCAGCAGTTTACGGGGGCTTCCCCCCCCTGAAGCTTTCTTT.